This entry describes one T cell receptor (beta chain). Germline V gives CDR1 MNHEY, CDR2 SVGAGI. The CDR3 has 14 amino acids. J gave up 4 bases and V 6 bases, and 3 bases lay outside the gene matches. Measured with immunoSEQ multiplex PCR; TCRdb has only the in-frame clones, and not every one. The sample consists of a few hundred thousand clones, around 90% of them appearing once. This entry belongs to a study of blood T cell repertoires in COVID-19. The chain joins TRBV6-5 to TRBJ2-4; 10 nucleotides agree with TRBD2. The clonotype was recovered from a human donor in a cohort exposed to, infected with or recovered from COVID-19 (not recorded which). The donor label of this sample is uncertain. Sequencing was carried out using PBMCs or T cells enriched from blood (not recorded which). The chain's CDR3 is CASRSSGGKNIQYF. DNA of the CDR3: TGTGCCAGCAGGTCTAGCGGGGGAAAAAACATTCAGTACTTC.